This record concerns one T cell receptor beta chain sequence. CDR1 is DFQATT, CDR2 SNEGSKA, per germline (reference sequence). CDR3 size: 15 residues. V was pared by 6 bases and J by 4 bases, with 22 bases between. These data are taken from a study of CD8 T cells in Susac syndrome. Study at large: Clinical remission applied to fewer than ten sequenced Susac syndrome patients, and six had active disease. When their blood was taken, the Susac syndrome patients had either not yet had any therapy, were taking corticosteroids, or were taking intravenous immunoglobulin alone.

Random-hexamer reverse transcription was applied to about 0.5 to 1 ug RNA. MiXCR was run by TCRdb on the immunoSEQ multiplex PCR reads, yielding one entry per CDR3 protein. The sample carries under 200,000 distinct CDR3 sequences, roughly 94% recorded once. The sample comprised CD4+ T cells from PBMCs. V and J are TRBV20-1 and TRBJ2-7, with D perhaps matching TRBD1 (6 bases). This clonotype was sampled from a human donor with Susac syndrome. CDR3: CSAPIGQLTAYEQYF. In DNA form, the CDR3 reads TGCAGTGCGCCGATCGGACAGCTCACCGCTTACGAGCAGTACTTC.